Given below is one T cell receptor beta chain in context. This entry comes from a study of T cell changes during pregnancy in multiple sclerosis. Some clones are missing from TCRdb's copy, which holds only in-frame ones; the method was immunoSEQ multiplex PCR. This sample has 90,000 to 100,000 clones, with 90% to 95% found just once. Germline V gene lookup returns CDR1 SGHNT and CDR2 YYREEE (reference sequence). Trimming shortened V by 4 bases and J by 8 bases, and 15 bases separated the two germline ends. The CDR3 sequence is 14 residues long. The TCR originated in a female donor with multiple sclerosis, enrolled in a pregnancy study. The sequenced sample was peripheral blood, obtained in the first trimester of pregnancy. The chain has TRBV5-4 and TRBJ1-4, with TRBD1 as a possible D gene (6 bases). The CDR3 loop reads CASSPDRLGEKLFF. The CDR3 nucleotides are TGTGCCAGCAGCCCTGACAGGTTGGGAGAAAAACTGTTTTTT.